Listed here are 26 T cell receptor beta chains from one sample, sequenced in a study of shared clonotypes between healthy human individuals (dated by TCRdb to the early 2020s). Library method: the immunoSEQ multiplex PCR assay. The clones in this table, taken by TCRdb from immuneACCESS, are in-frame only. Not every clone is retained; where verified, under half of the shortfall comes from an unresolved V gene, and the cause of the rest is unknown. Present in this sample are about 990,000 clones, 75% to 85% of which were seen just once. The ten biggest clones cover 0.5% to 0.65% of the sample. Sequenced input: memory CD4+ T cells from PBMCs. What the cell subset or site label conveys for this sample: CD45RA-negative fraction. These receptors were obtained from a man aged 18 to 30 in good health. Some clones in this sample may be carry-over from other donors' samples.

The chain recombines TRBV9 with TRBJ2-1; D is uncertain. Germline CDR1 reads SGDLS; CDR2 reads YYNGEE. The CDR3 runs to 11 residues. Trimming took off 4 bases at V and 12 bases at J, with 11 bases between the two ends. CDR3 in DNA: TGTGCCAGCAGCTCACCTGATGGGCAGTTCTTC. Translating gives CASSSPDGQFF.

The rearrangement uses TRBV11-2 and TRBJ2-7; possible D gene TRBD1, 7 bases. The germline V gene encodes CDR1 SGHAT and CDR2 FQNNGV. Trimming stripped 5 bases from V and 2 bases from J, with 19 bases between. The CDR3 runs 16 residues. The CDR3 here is CASSGGRGQLAYEQYF. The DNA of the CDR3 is TGTGCCAGCAGCGGCGGGCGGGGACAGTTGGCCTACGAGCAGTACTTC.

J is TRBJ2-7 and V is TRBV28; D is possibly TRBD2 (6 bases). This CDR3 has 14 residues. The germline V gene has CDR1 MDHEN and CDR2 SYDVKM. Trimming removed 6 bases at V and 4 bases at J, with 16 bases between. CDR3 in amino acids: CASSQSSGSYEQYF. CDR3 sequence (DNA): TGTGCCAGCAGCCAGTCCAGCGGGTCATACGAGCAGTACTTC.

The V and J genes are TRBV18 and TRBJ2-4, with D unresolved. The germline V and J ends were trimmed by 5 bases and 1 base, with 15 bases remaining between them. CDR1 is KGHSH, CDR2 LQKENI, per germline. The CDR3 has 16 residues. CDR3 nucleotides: TGTGCCAGCTCATCCCCTAGGATCGGGGCCAAAAACATTCAGTACTTC. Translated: CASSSPRIGAKNIQYF.

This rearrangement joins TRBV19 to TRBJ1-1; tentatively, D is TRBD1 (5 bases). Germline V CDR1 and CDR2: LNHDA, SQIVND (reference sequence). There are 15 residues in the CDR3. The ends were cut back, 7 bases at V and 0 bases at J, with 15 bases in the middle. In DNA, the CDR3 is TGTGCCAGTACCTTCTCCGGGGGGGTGAACACTGAAGCTTTCTTT. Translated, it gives CASTFSGGVNTEAFF.

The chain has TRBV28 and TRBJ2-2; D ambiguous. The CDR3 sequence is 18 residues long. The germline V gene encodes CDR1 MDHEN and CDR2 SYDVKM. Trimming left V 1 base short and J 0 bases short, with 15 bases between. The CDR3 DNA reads TGTGCCAGCAGTTTATCCCACTTTGGACCCGCGAACACCGGGGAGCTGTTTTTT. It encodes CASSLSHFGPANTGELFF.

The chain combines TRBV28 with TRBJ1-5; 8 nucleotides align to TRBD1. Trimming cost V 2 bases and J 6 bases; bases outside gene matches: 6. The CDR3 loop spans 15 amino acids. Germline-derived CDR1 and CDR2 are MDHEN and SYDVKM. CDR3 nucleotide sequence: TGTGCCAGCAGTTTAAGGCAGGGGGCGATTCAGCCCCAGCATTTT. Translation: CASSLRQGAIQPQHF.

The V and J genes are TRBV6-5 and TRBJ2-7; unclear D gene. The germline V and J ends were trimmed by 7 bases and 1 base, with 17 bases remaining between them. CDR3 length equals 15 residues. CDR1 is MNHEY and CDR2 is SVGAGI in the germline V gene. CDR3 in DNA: TGTGCCAGCACTCCCCCCGGCAGCCTATCCTACGAGCAGTACTTC. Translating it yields CASTPPGSLSYEQYF.

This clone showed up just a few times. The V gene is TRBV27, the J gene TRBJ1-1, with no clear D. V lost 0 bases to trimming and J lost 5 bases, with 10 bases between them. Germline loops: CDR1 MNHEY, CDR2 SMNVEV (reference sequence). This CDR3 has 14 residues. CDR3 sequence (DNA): TGTGCCAGCAGTTTATCGCTTGGAAGGACTGAAGCTTTCTTT. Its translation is CASSLSLGRTEAFF.

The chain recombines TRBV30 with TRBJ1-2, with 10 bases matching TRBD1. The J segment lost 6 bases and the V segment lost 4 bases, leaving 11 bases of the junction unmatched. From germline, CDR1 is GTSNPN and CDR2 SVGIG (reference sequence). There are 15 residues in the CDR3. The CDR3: CAWIGTGVSVDGYTF. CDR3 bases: TGTGCCTGGATTGGGACAGGGGTTTCCGTCGATGGCTACACCTTC.

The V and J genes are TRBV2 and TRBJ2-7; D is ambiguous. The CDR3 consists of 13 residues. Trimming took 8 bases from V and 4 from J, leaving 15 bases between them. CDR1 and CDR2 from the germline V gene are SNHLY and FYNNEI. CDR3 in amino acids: CASGRTTRYEQYF. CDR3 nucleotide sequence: TGTGCCAGCGGCCGGACGACCCGGTACGAGCAGTACTTC.

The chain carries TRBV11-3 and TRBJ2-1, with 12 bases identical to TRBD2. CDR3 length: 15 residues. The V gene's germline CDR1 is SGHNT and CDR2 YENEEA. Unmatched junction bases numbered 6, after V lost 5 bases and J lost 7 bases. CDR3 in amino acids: CASSTGLAGGNEQFF. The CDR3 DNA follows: TGTGCCAGCAGCACGGGACTAGCGGGTGGGAATGAGCAGTTCTTC.

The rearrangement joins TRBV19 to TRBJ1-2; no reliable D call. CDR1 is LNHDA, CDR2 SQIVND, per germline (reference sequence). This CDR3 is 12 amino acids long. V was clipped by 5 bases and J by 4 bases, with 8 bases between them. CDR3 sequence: CASSFGAYGYTF. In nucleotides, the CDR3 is TGTGCCAGTAGTTTTGGCGCCTATGGCTACACCTTC. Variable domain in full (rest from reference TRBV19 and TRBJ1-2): DGGITQSPKYLFRKEGQNVTLSCEQNLNHDAMYWYRQDPGQGLRLIYYSQIVNDFQKGDIAEGYSVSREKKESFPLTVTSAQKNPTAFYLCASSFGAYGYTFGSGTRLTVV.

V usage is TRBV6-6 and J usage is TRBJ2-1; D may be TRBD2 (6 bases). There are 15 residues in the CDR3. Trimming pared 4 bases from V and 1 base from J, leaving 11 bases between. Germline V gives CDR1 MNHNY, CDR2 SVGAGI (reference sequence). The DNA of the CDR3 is TGTGCCAGCAGTTTTACCGGGGGATCCTACAATGAGCAGTTCTTC. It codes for CASSFTGGSYNEQFF.

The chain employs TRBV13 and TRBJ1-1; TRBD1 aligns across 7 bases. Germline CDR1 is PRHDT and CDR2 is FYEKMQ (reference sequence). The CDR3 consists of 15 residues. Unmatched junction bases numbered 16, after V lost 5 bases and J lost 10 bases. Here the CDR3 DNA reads TGTGCCAGCAGCCTAACCGGGACAGAGGATTTGGGAGCTTTCTTT. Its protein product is CASSLTGTEDLGAFF.

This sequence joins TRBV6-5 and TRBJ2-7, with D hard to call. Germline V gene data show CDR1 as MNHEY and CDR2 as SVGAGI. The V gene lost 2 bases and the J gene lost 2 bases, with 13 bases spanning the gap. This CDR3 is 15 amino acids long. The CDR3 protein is CASSYASMSPYEQYF. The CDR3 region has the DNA TGTGCCAGCAGTTACGCTTCGATGTCGCCCTACGAGCAGTACTTC.

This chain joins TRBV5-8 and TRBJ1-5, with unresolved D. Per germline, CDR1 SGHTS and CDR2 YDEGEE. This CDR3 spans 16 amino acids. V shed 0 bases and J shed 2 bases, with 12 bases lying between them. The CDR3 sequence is CASSLAWGTGNQPQHF. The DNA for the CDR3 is TGTGCCAGCAGCTTGGCTTGGGGTACAGGCAATCAGCCCCAGCATTTT. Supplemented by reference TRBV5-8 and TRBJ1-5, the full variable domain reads EAGVTQSPTHLIKTRGQQATLRCSPISGHTSVYWYQQALGLGLQFLLWYDEGEERNRGNFPPRFSGRQFPNYSSELNVNALELEDSALYLCASSLAWGTGNQPQHFGDGTRLSIL.

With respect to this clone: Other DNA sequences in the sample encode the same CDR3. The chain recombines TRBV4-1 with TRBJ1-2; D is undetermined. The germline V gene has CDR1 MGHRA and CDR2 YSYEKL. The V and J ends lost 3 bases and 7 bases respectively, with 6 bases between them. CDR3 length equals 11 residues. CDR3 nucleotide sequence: TGCGCCAGCAGCCAGGTTGGTGGCTACACCTTC. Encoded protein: CASSQVGGYTF.

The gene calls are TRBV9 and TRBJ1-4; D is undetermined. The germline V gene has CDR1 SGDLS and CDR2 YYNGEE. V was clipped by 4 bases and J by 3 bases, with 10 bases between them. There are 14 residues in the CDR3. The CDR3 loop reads CASSSGEANEKLFF. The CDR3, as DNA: TGTGCCAGCAGCTCCGGAGAGGCTAATGAAAAACTGTTTTTT.

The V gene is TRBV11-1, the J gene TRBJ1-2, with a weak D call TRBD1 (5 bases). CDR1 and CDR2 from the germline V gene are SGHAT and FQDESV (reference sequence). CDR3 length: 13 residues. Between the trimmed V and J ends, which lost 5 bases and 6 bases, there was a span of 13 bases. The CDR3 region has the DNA TGTGCCAGCAGCCCCGGGGGGGGAAATGGCTACACCTTC. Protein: CASSPGGGNGYTF.

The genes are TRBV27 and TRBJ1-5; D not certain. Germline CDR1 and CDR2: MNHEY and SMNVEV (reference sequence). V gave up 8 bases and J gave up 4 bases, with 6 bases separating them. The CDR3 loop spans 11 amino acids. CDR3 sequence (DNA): TGTGCCAGCGGGGTTAATCAGCCCCAGCATTTT. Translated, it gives CASGVNQPQHF.

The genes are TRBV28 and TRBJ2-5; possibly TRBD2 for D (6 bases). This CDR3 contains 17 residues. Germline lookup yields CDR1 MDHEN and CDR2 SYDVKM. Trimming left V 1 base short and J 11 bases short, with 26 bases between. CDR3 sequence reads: CASSLYPRGTSSGEQYF. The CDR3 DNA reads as TGTGCCAGCAGTTTATATCCACGCGGGACCTCCTCGGGTGAGCAGTACTTC.

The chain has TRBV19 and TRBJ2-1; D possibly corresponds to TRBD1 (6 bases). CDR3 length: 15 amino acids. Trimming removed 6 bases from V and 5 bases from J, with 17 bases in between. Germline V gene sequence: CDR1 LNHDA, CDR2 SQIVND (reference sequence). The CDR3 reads CASRKGDGPHNEQFF. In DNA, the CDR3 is TGTGCCAGTAGGAAGGGGGACGGGCCCCACAATGAGCAGTTCTTC.

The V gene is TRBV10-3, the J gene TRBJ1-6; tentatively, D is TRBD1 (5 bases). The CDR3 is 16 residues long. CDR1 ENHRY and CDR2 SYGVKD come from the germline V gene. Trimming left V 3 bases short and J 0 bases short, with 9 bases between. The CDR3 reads CAISDGGSSYNSPLHF. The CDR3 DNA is TGTGCCATCAGTGATGGGGGGAGCTCCTATAATTCACCCCTCCACTTT.

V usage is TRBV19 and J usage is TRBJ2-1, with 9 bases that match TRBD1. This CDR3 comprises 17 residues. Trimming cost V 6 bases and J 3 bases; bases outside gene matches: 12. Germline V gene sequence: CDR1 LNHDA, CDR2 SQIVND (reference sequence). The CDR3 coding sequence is TGTGCCAGTAGCATTGGAACAGGGGGCGGATTCTACAATGAGCAGTTCTTC. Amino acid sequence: CASSIGTGGGFYNEQFF.

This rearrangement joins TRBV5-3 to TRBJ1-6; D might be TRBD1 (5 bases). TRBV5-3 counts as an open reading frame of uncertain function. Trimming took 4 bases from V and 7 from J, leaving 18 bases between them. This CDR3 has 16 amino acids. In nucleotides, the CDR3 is TGTGCCAGAAGCCACTATATCTCGGGGCTAAATTCACCCCTCCACTTT. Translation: CARSHYISGLNSPLHF.